The T cell receptor (beta chain) under discussion was sequenced for a study of early T cells in non-severe SARS-CoV-2 infection. In TCRdb, the 5' RACE reads were re-called with MiXCR into one record per CDR3 protein. Of roughly 45,000 distinct CDR3 sequences listed, about 11% are singletons. CDR1 MDHEN and CDR2 SYDVKM come from the germline V gene. The CDR3 spans 12 residues. The V segment lost 7 bases and the J segment 10 bases; nucleotides outside the gene matches: 10. This clonotype was observed a handful of times. The chain couples TRBV28 to TRBJ2-7, with 7 nucleotides matching TRBD1. This receptor was taken from an adult who was a healthcare worker with PCR-confirmed SARS-CoV-2 infection or an uninfected control (not recorded which). Source material: whole blood. The CDR3 DNA follows: TGTGCCAGCACCTTAATGGGGGACAGACAGTACTTC. Amino acid sequence: CASTLMGDRQYF.